These T cell receptor beta chains were read from a single sample in a study of brain T cells in children with intractable seizures. TCRdb's copy holds only in-frame clones and misses some; the assay was immunoSEQ multiplex PCR. The sample carries about 350,000 clones, nearly 95% recorded once. The source was peripheral blood, collected about 5 months after surgery. These receptor sequences come from a boy in the first two years of life with tuberous sclerosis and intractable seizures. Each CDR3 is given with its conserved first and last residue. The order of the fields is V gene, J gene, clone size, D gene, CDR3 DNA, CDR3 protein. D genes are given only for firm matches. Clone size, where shown, is once, few, many, or a class for clones that have expanded.

v_gene: TRBV7-9; j_gene: TRBJ2-1; abundance: .; d_gene: .; CDR3nt: TGTGCCAGCAGCCTCCTGGACGCATACAATGAGCAGTTCTTC; CDR3aa: CASSLLDAYNEQFF
v_gene: TRBV28; j_gene: TRBJ2-3; abundance: .; d_gene: .; CDR3nt: TGTGCCAGCAGTCTAGGGTATTTCACAGATACGCAGTATTTT; CDR3aa: CASSLGYFTDTQYF
v_gene: TRBV19; j_gene: TRBJ2-1; abundance: .; d_gene: TRBD2; CDR3nt: TGTGCCAGTAGTCTCGTGGGACTAGCGGGAGGGCAAGGCTACAATGAGCAGTTCTTC; CDR3aa: CASSLVGLAGGQGYNEQFF
v_gene: TRBV5-4; j_gene: TRBJ2-7; abundance: .; d_gene: TRBD1; CDR3nt: TGTGCCAGCAGCTTCCGGGACAGGGCCTACGAGCAGTACTTC; CDR3aa: CASSFRDRAYEQYF
v_gene: TRBV3-1/TRBV3-2; j_gene: TRBJ1-1; abundance: .; d_gene: .; CDR3nt: TGTGCCAGCAGCCAAGAGCTGTCAGGGCGAGTGAACACTGAAGCTTTCTTT; CDR3aa: CASSQELSGRVNTEAFF
v_gene: TRBV19; j_gene: TRBJ1-2; abundance: .; d_gene: .; CDR3nt: TGTGCCAGTAGTAGTAGGGGTGGCTACACCTTC; CDR3aa: CASSSRGGYTF
v_gene: TRBV4-1; j_gene: TRBJ2-7; abundance: .; d_gene: TRBD1; CDR3nt: TGCGCCAGCAGCCAAGATCGGGACAGGGCCTACGAGCAGTACTTC; CDR3aa: CASSQDRDRAYEQYF
v_gene: TRBV14; j_gene: TRBJ2-4; abundance: .; d_gene: .; CDR3nt: TGTGCCAGCAGCCCCGACGGGTCGACCAAAAACATTCAGTACTTC; CDR3aa: CASSPDGSTKNIQYF
v_gene: TRBV7-9; j_gene: TRBJ1-2; abundance: .; d_gene: TRBD1; CDR3nt: TGTGCCAGCAGCCCCAGAGACAGGGGAAACTATGGCTACACCTTC; CDR3aa: CASSPRDRGNYGYTF
v_gene: TRBV5-8; j_gene: TRBJ2-3; abundance: .; d_gene: TRBD2; CDR3nt: TGTGCCAGCAGCTTAGACGGGACTAGCGGCACAGATACGCAGTATTTT; CDR3aa: CASSLDGTSGTDTQYF
v_gene: TRBV7-9; j_gene: TRBJ2-5; abundance: .; d_gene: .; CDR3nt: TGTGCCAGCAGCTTATACAGGCAGAGCCAACCAAGAGAGGCCCAGTACTTC; CDR3aa: CASSLYRQSQPREAQYF
v_gene: TRBV28; j_gene: TRBJ2-7; abundance: .; d_gene: .; CDR3nt: TGTGCCAGCAGTTCTCATCTTACTGGCAGAACCTACGAGCAGTACTTC; CDR3aa: CASSSHLTGRTYEQYF
v_gene: TRBV5-6; j_gene: TRBJ2-5; abundance: .; d_gene: TRBD2; CDR3nt: TGTGCCAGCAGCTTGGGAGGCGGGGGGCGCGGGGAGACCCAGTACTTC; CDR3aa: CASSLGGGGRGETQYF
v_gene: TRBV5-1; j_gene: TRBJ2-3; abundance: .; d_gene: TRBD2; CDR3nt: TGCGCCAGCAGCCCCGGACTAGCGGGACTCACAGATACGCAGTATTTT; CDR3aa: CASSPGLAGLTDTQYF
v_gene: TRBV7-9; j_gene: TRBJ2-5; abundance: .; d_gene: .; CDR3nt: TGTGCCAGCAGCTTAGCTCTTGAAGAGACCCAGTACTTC; CDR3aa: CASSLALEETQYF
v_gene: TRBV11-3; j_gene: TRBJ2-1; abundance: .; d_gene: .; CDR3nt: TGTGCCAGCAGACGGCGACCCCCCTACAATGAGCAGTTCTTC; CDR3aa: CASRRRPPYNEQFF
v_gene: TRBV5-1; j_gene: TRBJ2-7; abundance: .; d_gene: .; CDR3nt: TGCGCCAGCAGCTCGAGACAGGGTATGGGAGGCTACGAGCAGTACTTC; CDR3aa: CASSSRQGMGGYEQYF
v_gene: TRBV28; j_gene: TRBJ1-4; abundance: .; d_gene: .; CDR3nt: TGTGCCAGCAGATCCTTGACGGGACCTAATGAAAAACTGTTTTTT; CDR3aa: CASRSLTGPNEKLFF
v_gene: TRBV19; j_gene: TRBJ2-3; abundance: .; d_gene: .; CDR3nt: TGTGCCAGTAGTACCCGCACAGATACGCAGTATTTT; CDR3aa: CASSTRTDTQYF
v_gene: TRBV5-1; j_gene: TRBJ2-5; abundance: .; d_gene: TRBD2; CDR3nt: TGCGCCAGCAGCTTCTCCTCGGGGGGGTCGGCGGAGACCCAGTACTTC; CDR3aa: CASSFSSGGSAETQYF
v_gene: TRBV5-4; j_gene: TRBJ1-2; abundance: .; d_gene: .; CDR3nt: TGTGCCAGCAGCCTCGGGACCACAGGGTATGGCTACACCTTC; CDR3aa: CASSLGTTGYGYTF
v_gene: TRBV3-1/TRBV3-2; j_gene: TRBJ2-1; abundance: .; d_gene: TRBD2; CDR3nt: TGTGCCAGCCAGCCCCGACTAGCGGGGGGGCTCGAGAATGAGCAGTTCTTC; CDR3aa: CASQPRLAGGLENEQFF
v_gene: TRBV3-1/TRBV3-2; j_gene: TRBJ2-7; abundance: few; d_gene: TRBD2; CDR3nt: TGTGCCAGCAGCCAAGTGAGGCTAGCGGGTTCCTACGAGCAGTACTTC; CDR3aa: CASSQVRLAGSYEQYF
v_gene: TRBV9; j_gene: TRBJ2-1; abundance: once; d_gene: .; CDR3nt: TGTGCCAGCAGCCCGAAGGGGGATGAGCAGTTCTTC; CDR3aa: CASSPKGDEQFF
v_gene: TRBV27; j_gene: TRBJ2-5; abundance: .; d_gene: .; CDR3nt: TGTGCCAGCAGTTGGAGGGCCTGGGAGACCCAGTACTTC; CDR3aa: CASSWRAWETQYF
v_gene: TRBV7-6; j_gene: TRBJ1-5; abundance: .; d_gene: .; CDR3nt: TGTGCCAGCAGCCCATCACCGGGGGAGCATCAGCCCCAGCATTTT; CDR3aa: CASSPSPGEHQPQHF
v_gene: TRBV30; j_gene: TRBJ2-7; abundance: .; d_gene: .; CDR3nt: TGTGCCTGGAGTCTGGGGCCCCCTTTTGAGCAGTACTTC; CDR3aa: CAWSLGPPFEQYF
v_gene: TRBV24-1; j_gene: TRBJ2-3; abundance: once; d_gene: .; CDR3nt: TGTGCAGCCGGGAGTAATCCAGATACGCAGTATTTT; CDR3aa: CAAGSNPDTQYF
v_gene: TRBV7-3; j_gene: TRBJ2-1; abundance: .; d_gene: TRBD2; CDR3nt: TGTGCCAGCAGCTTAACTAGCGGGGGGGCCAATGAGCAGTTCTTC; CDR3aa: CASSLTSGGANEQFF
v_gene: TRBV7-9; j_gene: TRBJ1-1; abundance: .; d_gene: TRBD1; CDR3nt: TGTGCCAGCAGCCTTCGACAGGGCACTGAAGCTTTCTTT; CDR3aa: CASSLRQGTEAFF
v_gene: TRBV7-2; j_gene: TRBJ2-7; abundance: .; d_gene: TRBD2; CDR3nt: TGTGCCAGCAGCTTGACAAGCGGGACTGGAAACGAGCAGTACTTC; CDR3aa: CASSLTSGTGNEQYF
v_gene: TRBV10-3; j_gene: TRBJ1-1; abundance: .; d_gene: .; CDR3nt: TGTGCCATCAGTGTCCAATCGGGACCGGGTGGAGAAGCTTTCTTT; CDR3aa: CAISVQSGPGGEAFF
v_gene: TRBV4-2; j_gene: TRBJ2-1; abundance: .; d_gene: TRBD2; CDR3nt: TGTGCCAGCAGCCAAGCTAGCGGGGGCGGGAATGAGCAGTTCTTC; CDR3aa: CASSQASGGGNEQFF
v_gene: TRBV24-1; j_gene: TRBJ2-3; abundance: .; d_gene: .; CDR3nt: TGTGCCACCAGTGATGGGGGGGCCTTAGATACGCAGTATTTT; CDR3aa: CATSDGGALDTQYF
v_gene: TRBV5-1; j_gene: TRBJ2-5; abundance: .; d_gene: TRBD1; CDR3nt: TGCGCCAGCAGCTTGCGGGGACAGCCCCAAGAGACCCAGTACTTC; CDR3aa: CASSLRGQPQETQYF
v_gene: TRBV29-1; j_gene: TRBJ1-1; abundance: .; d_gene: .; CDR3nt: TGCAGCGTTGTCCAGGGTTCGATGAACACTGAAGCTTTCTTT; CDR3aa: CSVVQGSMNTEAFF
v_gene: TRBV11-1; j_gene: TRBJ2-5; abundance: .; d_gene: .; CDR3nt: TGTGCCAGCAGCTTAGAGGGAGGCCAAGAGACCCAGTACTTC; CDR3aa: CASSLEGGQETQYF
v_gene: TRBV10-3; j_gene: TRBJ2-1; abundance: .; d_gene: TRBD2; CDR3nt: TGTGCCATCAGTGAGTCGGATAGCGGGGGGTTCGATAATGAGCAGTTCTTC; CDR3aa: CAISESDSGGFDNEQFF
v_gene: TRBV13; j_gene: TRBJ1-2; abundance: .; d_gene: .; CDR3nt: TGTGCCAGCAGCTTAAGGGCAGCGGGCTACACCTTC; CDR3aa: CASSLRAAGYTF
v_gene: TRBV30; j_gene: TRBJ1-5; abundance: .; d_gene: .; CDR3nt: TGTGCCTGGAGTGTACTTGGGGATCAGCCCCAGCATTTT; CDR3aa: CAWSVLGDQPQHF
v_gene: TRBV6-6; j_gene: TRBJ1-1; abundance: .; d_gene: .; CDR3nt: TGTGCCAGCGGCCAGGCCAGGGATGCCACTGAAGCTTTCTTT; CDR3aa: CASGQARDATEAFF